This is a list of T cell receptor beta chains from one sample in a study of CD8 T cells in Susac syndrome. Each CDR3 protein is one row after TCRdb ran MiXCR on the immunoSEQ multiplex PCR reads. The table includes almost 450,000 distinct CDR3 sequences, approximately 85% detected once. Sequences were obtained from CD8+ T cells from PBMCs. The receptors stem from a human donor with multiple sclerosis. CDR3s include the opening cysteine and the closing phenylalanine or tryptophan. D genes are given only for firm matches. Clone size is not always given. Where it is, it says once, few, many or a class for expanded clones.

>-|TRBV6-5|TRBD2|15|TRBJ2-2
TGTGCCAGCAGTTACGGATCGGGGAGGGCCGGGGAGCTGTTTTTT
CASSYGSGRAGELFF
>-|TRBV7-9|TRBD1|15|TRBJ2-7
TGTGCCAGCAGCTTTAATCAGGGGGTCTCCTACGAGCAGTACTTC
CASSFNQGVSYEQYF
>-|TRBV3-1|-|11|TRBJ1-3
TGTGCCAGCATGGTTGGAAACACCATATATTTT
CASMVGNTIYF
>-|TRBV28|-|12|TRBJ1-4
TGTGCCAGCAGTCCGGAACAAGAAAAACTGTTTTTT
CASSPEQEKLFF
>-|TRBV6-6|TRBD1|15|TRBJ1-2
TGTGCCAGCAGTTACTCGACAGGGGGCAACTATGGCTACACCTTC
CASSYSTGGNYGYTF
>-|TRBV12-3/TRBV12-4|-|13|TRBJ2-2
TGTGCCAGTTCTCGGTGGATCGCCGGGGAGCTGTTTTTT
CASSRWIAGELFF
>-|TRBV30|-|16|TRBJ1-1
TGTGCCTGGAGTGACTTTTGGCAAGATCGTGACACTGAAGCTTTCTTT
CAWSDFWQDRDTEAFF
>-|TRBV19|TRBD1|15|TRBJ1-5
TGTGCCAGTACCTCGGACAGGGGACGCAATCAGCCCCAGCATTTT
CASTSDRGRNQPQHF
>-|TRBV30|-|13|TRBJ2-1
TGTGCCTGGAAACCCGACAGCGACAATGAGCAGTTCTTC
CAWKPDSDNEQFF
>few|TRBV6-1|-|14|TRBJ1-5
TGTGCCAGCAGTTGGGACAAACTAAAGCCGCCCCAGCATTTT
CASSWDKLKPPQHF
>once|TRBV20-1|-|14|TRBJ1-1
TGCAGTGCTAGGGCAGGGATAAAGAACACTGAAGCTTTCTTT
CSARAGIKNTEAFF
>few|TRBV27|-|13|TRBJ2-1
TGTGCCAGCAGTTTATCGCAATACAATGAGCAGTTCTTC
CASSLSQYNEQFF
>-|TRBV6-6|-|14|TRBJ1-1
TGTGCCAGCAGTTACACGCAGGAGAAATCTGAAGCTTTCTTT
CASSYTQEKSEAFF
>-|TRBV27|TRBD1|14|TRBJ1-1
TGTGCCAGCAGTACCCTGACAGGGAGCACTGAAGCTTTCTTT
CASSTLTGSTEAFF
>-|TRBV6-1|-|16|TRBJ1-4
TGTGCCAGCAGTGATTCAAGGGTCGCAACTAATGAAAAACTGTTTTTT
CASSDSRVATNEKLFF
>once|TRBV3-1|TRBD1|15|TRBJ2-5
TGTGCCAGCAGCCCCGGACAGGGTTGGCAAGAGACCCAGTACTTC
CASSPGQGWQETQYF
>-|TRBV28|-|14|TRBJ1-1
TGTGCCAGCACCTTTTATAGATTGAACACTGAAGCTTTCTTT
CASTFYRLNTEAFF
>-|TRBV7-4|TRBD1|15|TRBJ2-5
TGTGCCAGCAGCTTTCGACAGGGATCCCACGAGACCCAGTACTTC
CASSFRQGSHETQYF
>-|TRBV13|-|14|TRBJ2-2
TGTGCCAGCAGCTGCCCGGAAGAGAGCCGGGAGCTGTTTTTT
CASSCPEESRELFF
>-|TRBV4-1|-|16|TRBJ2-2
TGCGCCAGCAGCCAAGAACGAGACTGGAACACCGGGGAGCTGTTTTTT
CASSQERDWNTGELFF
>-|TRBV6-5|-|14|TRBJ1-1
TGTGCCAGCAGTTACGAGTCAGGATACACTGAAGCTTTCTTT
CASSYESGYTEAFF
>-|TRBV5-1|-|14|TRBJ1-4
TGCGCCAGCAGCTTGTTTACAACTAATGAAAAACTGTTTTTT
CASSLFTTNEKLFF
>-|TRBV29-1|-|14|TRBJ2-7
TGCAGCGTTCGCGGACAGGGCGGGAGGTACGAGCAGTACTTC
CSVRGQGGRYEQYF
>-|TRBV5-1|-|14|TRBJ2-3
TGCGCCAGCAGCTTGGCTCCGGGTGCAGATACGCAGTATTTT
CASSLAPGADTQYF
>once|TRBV5-1|-|17|TRBJ1-6
TGCGCCAGCAGCACGCTCGGACAGATCGGCTATAATTCACCCCTCCACTTT
CASSTLGQIGYNSPLHF
>-|TRBV12-3/TRBV12-4|-|14|TRBJ2-7
TGTGCCAGCAGTTGGGGACTTTTCTCCTACGAGCAGTACTTC
CASSWGLFSYEQYF
>few|TRBV3-1|TRBD1|15|TRBJ2-7
TGTGCCAGCAGCCCCGGACAGGATTCATCCTACGAGCAGTACTTC
CASSPGQDSSYEQYF
>-|TRBV4-1|-|15|TRBJ2-1
TGCGCCAGCAGCCAAGAGTGGAACTCCTACAATGAGCAGTTCTTC
CASSQEWNSYNEQFF
>-|TRBV7-9|-|12|TRBJ1-1
TGTGCCAGCAGCTTAGACCACGCTGAAGCTTTCTTT
CASSLDHAEAFF
>few|TRBV3-1|-|13|TRBJ1-1
TGTGCCAGCAGCCCTCCTGCCGACACTGAAGCTTTCTTT
CASSPPADTEAFF
>-|TRBV9|TRBD1|16|TRBJ1-2
TGTGCCAGCGGACAGGAGGAGTATGGTTCTAACTATGGCTACACCTTC
CASGQEEYGSNYGYTF
>-|TRBV4-1|-|15|TRBJ1-1
TGCGCCAGCAGCCACCTTCAGGGCGGTAACACTGAAGCTTTCTTT
CASSHLQGGNTEAFF
>-|TRBV28|-|12|TRBJ1-2
TGTGCCAGCAGTTACGAAGCAGACGGCTACACCTTC
CASSYEADGYTF
>-|TRBV5-1|-|17|TRBJ2-1
TGCGCCAGCAGCTTGGCAGGGCGTCGGGGCTCCTACAATGAGCAGTTCTTC
CASSLAGRRGSYNEQFF
>-|TRBV5-4|-|14|TRBJ1-1
TGTGCCAGCAGCTTGGTGGAGCTGAACACTGAAGCTTTCTTT
CASSLVELNTEAFF
>few|TRBV12-3/TRBV12-4|TRBD1|13|TRBJ1-2
TGTGCCAGCAGCCCGGGACAGCTCTATGGCTACACCTTC
CASSPGQLYGYTF
>-|TRBV4-1|-|14|TRBJ2-7
TGCGCCAGCAGCCAAGAACAGGAGATCTACGAGCAGTACTTC
CASSQEQEIYEQYF
>-|TRBV7-9|-|13|TRBJ1-2
TGTGCCAGCAGCTTAGAGGGGCCTCTTGGCTACACCTTC
CASSLEGPLGYTF
>-|TRBV4-2|-|14|TRBJ1-1
TGTGCCAGCAGCCACCCGGTGTCGGGGACTGAAGCTTTCTTT
CASSHPVSGTEAFF
>-|TRBV7-8|-|13|TRBJ2-3
TGTGCCAGCAGTTCCTCAGGGGCAGATACGCAGTATTTT
CASSSSGADTQYF
>-|TRBV5-1|-|14|TRBJ1-2
TGCGCCAGCAGCTTGGTTTCCGGGATTGACGGCTACACCTTC
CASSLVSGIDGYTF
>-|TRBV7-9|-|12|TRBJ2-7
TGTGCCAGCAGCTCAGACTCGGTCGAGCAGTACTTC
CASSSDSVEQYF
>once|TRBV4-1|TRBD1|15|TRBJ1-4
TGCGCCAGCAGCCAGGGGCAGGGGGCGGTAGAAAAACTGTTTTTT
CASSQGQGAVEKLFF
>-|TRBV20-1|-|15|TRBJ2-5
TGCAGTGCTTTTCTAGGCGACCAGTACCAAGAGACCCAGTACTTC
CSAFLGDQYQETQYF
>-|TRBV5-1|TRBD1|16|TRBJ1-1
TGCGCCAGTGCCCTCAGGGGGCTCTACCTGAACACTGAAGCTTTCTTT
CASALRGLYLNTEAFF
>-|TRBV2|-|15|TRBJ2-2
TGTGCCAGCCAACTTGGACAGACGAACACCGGGGAGCTGTTTTTT
CASQLGQTNTGELFF
>-|TRBV10-3|TRBD1|17|TRBJ2-7
TGTGCCATCAGTGATCCAACCGGGACAGCAGAACCCTACGAGCAGTACTTC
CAISDPTGTAEPYEQYF
>-|TRBV27|-|12|TRBJ2-1
TGTGCCAGCAGGGGGCCCCCCAATGAGCAGTTCTTC
CASRGPPNEQFF
>-|TRBV30|-|12|TRBJ1-1
TGTGCCTGGAGGTACGCGAACACTGAAGCTTTCTTT
CAWRYANTEAFF
>-|TRBV30|-|12|TRBJ2-7
TGTGCCTGGACAGGCGTTTCCTACGAGCAGTACTTC
CAWTGVSYEQYF
>-|TRBV5-1|-|15|TRBJ2-7
TGCGCCAGCAGCTTGGGTTTCGGGAGCTCCTACGAGCAGTACTTC
CASSLGFGSSYEQYF
>few|TRBV20-1|TRBD1|14|TRBJ2-7
TGCAGTGCTAGAGATCGAGGGGGCTCGTACGAGCAGTACTTC
CSARDRGGSYEQYF
>-|TRBV15|TRBD2|16|TRBJ2-2
TGTGCCACCCTCGACCTCGGGAGGTCGAACACCGGGGAGCTGTTTTTT
CATLDLGRSNTGELFF
>-|TRBV7-9|TRBD1|13|TRBJ1-1
TGTGCTACAGGGGGAGGCAAGGACACTGAAGCTTTCTTT
CATGGGKDTEAFF
>-|TRBV3-1|-|15|TRBJ2-1
TGTGCCAGCAGCCAAGCTCTCAGCGCAGGACAAAGGAGGTTCTTC
CASSQALSAGQRRFF
>-|TRBV6-1|-|13|TRBJ1-1
TGTGCCAGCATACAGGGAATCTTGACTGAAGCTTTCTTT
CASIQGILTEAFF